This T cell receptor (beta chain) emerged from a study of metastatic and nonmetastatic thyroid tumors. This clone was seen more than once but under ten times. Its antigen is unidentified. Whole-study findings and limits: TCR beta diversity was reportedly significantly higher in malignant thyroid tumors than benign nodules, in blood and tumor.

In the authors' workflow: To classify distant metastasis in papillary thyroid cancer, a model was built from CDR3 differences across clinicopathological groups. TCRdb reprocessed the PCR reads via MiXCR. TCRdb's processing, not the authors', yielded these V and J calls. This table holds a few thousand clones, roughly 35% found once. The V end was cut by 2 bases, the J end by 6 bases, with 1 base between. Germline CDR1 and CDR2: MNHEY and SVGAGI. This CDR3 is 11 amino acids long. Every patient underwent thyroid surgery untreated. Material for sequencing was tumor tissue. J is TRBJ2-2 and V is TRBV6-5; D is uncertain. The sequence derives from a male donor with papillary thyroid cancer or a benign thyroid nodule (not recorded which). Some clones in this sample may be carry-over from other donors' samples. The DNA of the CDR3 is TGTGCCAGCAGTTACCCCGGGGAGCTGTTTTTT. Amino acids: CASSYPGELFF.